This entry is about one TCR beta chain. Antigen specificity is unknown. This record comes from a study of blood T cells in healthy people across ages. Broader study findings: A conclusive naive versus antigen-experienced comparison was prevented by the unsorted PBMCs. Significant beta diversity loss was already apparent by age approximately 40, declining roughly linearly. It was not known whether donors were CMV positive (a possible confounder of expanded clonotype changes).

Alongside a J-beta primer mix, a sample-barcoded 5' primer served in a second PCR lasting roughly 6 to 12 cycles. TCRdb ran MiXCR on the 5' RACE reads and lists one entry per CDR3 protein. This sample has 700,000 to 800,000 distinct CDR3 sequences; roughly 41% occur once, and the top ten carry 20% to 25%. The trim removed 4 bases at V and 3 bases at J, leaving 9 bases unmatched. CDR3 length equals 17 residues. Germline CDR1 and CDR2: SGHNT and YYREEE (reference sequence). The total RNA that was extracted per sample amounted to at least 5 micrograms. The sample comprised blood. The V gene is TRBV5-4, the J gene TRBJ2-3; 12 bases align to TRBD2. The TCR was taken from a woman aged 55-69 years in good health. The CDR3 loop is CASSPGLAGMRTDTQYF. CDR3 DNA: TGTGCCAGCAGCCCCGGACTAGCGGGGATGAGGACAGATACGCAGTATTTT.